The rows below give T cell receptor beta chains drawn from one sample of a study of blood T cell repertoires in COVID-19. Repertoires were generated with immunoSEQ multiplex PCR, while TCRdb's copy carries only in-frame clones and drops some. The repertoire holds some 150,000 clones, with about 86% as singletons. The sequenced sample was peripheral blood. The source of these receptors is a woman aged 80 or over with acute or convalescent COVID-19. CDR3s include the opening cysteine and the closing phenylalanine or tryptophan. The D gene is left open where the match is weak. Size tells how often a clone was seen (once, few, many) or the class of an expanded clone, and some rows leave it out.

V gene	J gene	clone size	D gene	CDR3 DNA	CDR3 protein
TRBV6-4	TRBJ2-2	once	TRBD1	TGTGCCAGCAGTGACTCGATGGGCAGGGGGAGAACCGGGGAGCTGTTTTTT	CASSDSMGRGRTGELFF
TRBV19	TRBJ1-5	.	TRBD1	TGTGCCAGCGCAACTAGGGACAGATTACATCAGCCCCAGCATTTT	CASATRDRLHQPQHF
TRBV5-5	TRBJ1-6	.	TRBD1	TGTGCCAGCAGCTTGGAACAGGGGCTTTCACCCCTCCACTTT	CASSLEQGLSPLHF
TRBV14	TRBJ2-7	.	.	TGTGCCAGCAGCCCACGGCAAGGGGCCTACGAGCAGTACTTC	CASSPRQGAYEQYF
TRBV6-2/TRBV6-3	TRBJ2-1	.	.	TGTGCCAGCAGTGACACCTTGGCTAGGGGGATAAACAATGAGCAGTTCTTC	CASSDTLARGINNEQFF
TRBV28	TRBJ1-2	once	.	TGTGCCAGCGGAACAGGGAGCCCCTATGGCTACACCTTC	CASGTGSPYGYTF
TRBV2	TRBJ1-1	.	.	TGTGCCAGCACAAGACAGCTGGGGACTGAAGCTTTCTTT	CASTRQLGTEAFF
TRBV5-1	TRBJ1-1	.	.	TGCGCCAGCAGCCCACAGGGAGAGCAAGGGACTGAAGCTTTCTTT	CASSPQGEQGTEAFF
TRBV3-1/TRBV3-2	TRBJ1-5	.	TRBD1	TGTGCCAGCAGCCAAGGCGGAACAGGGGCGGAGCCCCAGCATTTT	CASSQGGTGAEPQHF
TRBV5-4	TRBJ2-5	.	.	TGTGCCAGCAGCTTGTCAAAGGACACCCAAGAGACCCAGTACTTC	CASSLSKDTQETQYF
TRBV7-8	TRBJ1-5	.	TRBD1	TGTGCCAGCAGCTTAGCGACAGGGAATCAGCCCCAGCATTTT	CASSLATGNQPQHF
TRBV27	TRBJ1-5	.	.	TGTGCCAGCAGTAAAATATCAGGGGATTATAGCAATCAGCCCCAGCATTTT	CASSKISGDYSNQPQHF
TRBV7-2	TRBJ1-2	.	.	TGTGCCAGCAGCTTAGAACCCCAGAACTATGGCTACACCTTC	CASSLEPQNYGYTF
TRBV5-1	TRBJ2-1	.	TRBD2	TGCGCCAGCAGCTTGGGGACTAGCTTTAGGGAGGATGAGCAGTTCTTC	CASSLGTSFREDEQFF
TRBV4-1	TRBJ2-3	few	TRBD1	TGCGCCAGCAGCCAAGAAGGGGGCCGGGATACGCAGTATTTT	CASSQEGGRDTQYF
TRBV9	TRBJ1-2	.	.	TGTGCCAGCAGCAGACAAGCTCGTGGCTACACCTTC	CASSRQARGYTF
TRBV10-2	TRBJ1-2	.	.	TGCGCCAGCAGTGATGCGGATGGCTACACCTTC	CASSDADGYTF
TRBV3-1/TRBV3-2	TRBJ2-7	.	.	TGTGCCAGCAGCCAAGTGTGGGAGTCGTCCTACGAGCAGTACTTC	CASSQVWESSYEQYF